These 17 T cell receptor beta chains originate from one sample sequenced in a study of T cells in Graves' hyperthyroidism and ophthalmopathy. The TCR beta CDR3 regions underwent amplification using RNA transcripts as the source. During a first-round RT-PCR of the TCR CDR3, the HTBI primer set was used. TCRdb reanalysed the multiplex PCR reads using MiXCR and keeps one entry per CDR3 protein. The sample lists roughly 570,000 distinct CDR3 sequences, 46% occurring once. Sequenced material: peripheral blood or thyroid tissue (not recorded which). These receptors were taken from an adult woman with Graves' disease, either hyperthyroidism or ophthalmopathy (not recorded which).

The J gene is TRBJ2-7, the V gene TRBV29-1; either TRBD1 or TRBD2 may supply D (5 bases each). V was shortened by 4 bases and J by 2 bases, with 9 bases between the two germline ends. The germline CDR1 and CDR2 sequences are SQVTM and ANQGSEA. This CDR3 has 12 amino acids. The CDR3 DNA reads TGCAGCGTTGTATGGGGGACCTACGAGCAGTACTTC. This sequence encodes CSVVWGTYEQYF.

CDR3 DNA sequence: TGTGCCAGCAGCGTGGACAGGGGCCTAGGGCAGCCCCAGCATTTT. This encodes CASSVDRGLGQPQHF. The chain joins TRBV19 to TRBJ1-5; 9 bases line up with TRBD1. From germline, CDR1 is LNHDA and CDR2 SQIVND (reference sequence). With V trimmed by 9 bases and J by 7 bases, 13 bases remained unmatched. CDR3 size: 15 residues.

This chain links TRBV24-1 with TRBJ2-5; 11 nucleotides line up with TRBD2. Germline V gives CDR1 KGHDR, CDR2 SFDVKD. V shed 6 bases and J 2 bases; nucleotides not matched to a gene: 10. This CDR3 region has 17 residues. The CDR3 DNA reads TGTGCCACCAGTAGTAACGAGGGACTAGCGGCACAAGAGACCCAGTACTTC. The encoded protein is CATSSNEGLAAQETQYF.

The gene calls are TRBV28 and TRBJ2-7; 8 bases map to TRBD1. V lost 3 bases, J lost 2 bases, and 15 bases stayed unmatched. This CDR3 comprises 18 residues. The germline CDR1 and CDR2 sequences are MDHEN and SYDVKM. CDR3 nucleotide sequence: TGTGCCAGCAGTTTCTCCCCCTCAACGGGACAGGCTGCCTACGAGCAGTACTTC. This sequence encodes CASSFSPSTGQAAYEQYF.

This clonotype was recorded many times. This chain uses TRBV29-1 with TRBJ2-7; a possible D gene is TRBD1 (6 bases). From germline, CDR1 is SQVTM and CDR2 ANQGSEA. The CDR3 loop spans 13 amino acids. V shed 4 bases and J shed 3 bases, with 13 bases lying between them. The CDR3, as DNA: TGCAGCGTTGCCCGACACAGGGACTACGAGCAGTACTTC. It specifies CSVARHRDYEQYF.

The V gene is TRBV7-6, the J gene TRBJ2-5, with TRBD2 matching 7 bases. J was trimmed by 5 bases and V by 4 bases; bases with no gene match: 7. CDR3 length equals 14 residues. Germline V gene sequence: CDR1 SGHVS, CDR2 FNYEAQ. CDR3 DNA: TGTGCCAGCAGCTGGGGAGCGGGGTACGAGACCCAGTACTTC. It specifies CASSWGAGYETQYF.

The rearrangement joins TRBV12-3 or TRBV12-4 to TRBJ2-6; weak D call: TRBD2 (6 bases). With 6 bases removed from V and 0 bases from J, the gap between germline ends came to 15 bases. CDR3 length: 17 residues. The CDR3 sequence is CASSGAGSGSGANVLTF. The CDR3, as DNA: TGTGCCAGCAGCGGGGCGGGGTCGGGCTCTGGGGCCAACGTCCTGACTTTC.

This clonotype was picked up one time. This sequence joins TRBV5-6 and TRBJ2-5; tentative D call: TRBD1 (5 bases). The CDR3 covers 14 residues. V was shortened by 0 bases and J by 9 bases, with 15 bases between the two germline ends. The germline gives CDR1 SGHDT, CDR2 YYEEEE. The CDR3 DNA reads as TGTGCCAGCAGCTTGGAGGGGCGGTGGCAGCCCCAGTACTTC. The encoded protein is CASSLEGRWQPQYF. Full variable domain (missing parts from reference TRBV5-6 and TRBJ2-5): DAGVTQSPTHLIKTRGQQVTLRCSPKSGHDTVSWYQQALGQGPQFIFQYYEEEERQRGNFPDRFSGHQFPNYSSELNVNALLLGDSALYLCASSLEGRWQPQYFGPGTRLLVL.

This chain joins TRBV7-8 and TRBJ2-5, with 9 bases fitting TRBD1. This CDR3 has 16 residues. After removal of 4 bases from V and 5 bases from J, the junction contained 11 bases not matched to a gene. Germline V CDR1 and CDR2: SGHVS, FQNEAQ. CDR3 nucleotides: TGTGCCAGCAGCTCGCAAGACAGGGGGGCAGGGGAGACCCAGTACTTC. Translating it yields CASSSQDRGAGETQYF.

The rearrangement links TRBV7-2 to TRBJ2-2; 7 bases line up with TRBD1. With 5 bases clipped from V and 3 bases from J, the junction kept 6 bases outside the gene matches. The CDR3 has 15 amino acids. From germline, CDR1 is SGHTA and CDR2 FQGNSA. Here the CDR3 reads CASSRDSLHTGELFF. As DNA, the CDR3 is TGTGCCAGCAGCCGGGACAGTCTCCACACCGGGGAGCTGTTTTTT. The variable domain in full, completed from reference TRBV7-2 and TRBJ2-2, reads GAGVSQSPSNKVTEKGKDVELRCDPISGHTALYWYRQSLGQGLEFLIYFQGNSAPDKSGLPSDRFSAERTGGSVSTLTIQRTQQEDSAVYLCASSRDSLHTGELFFGEGSRLTVL.

V is TRBV24-1 and J is TRBJ2-1, with a possible D match to TRBD2 (6 bases). The CDR3 totals 14 residues. Germline lookup yields CDR1 KGHDR and CDR2 SFDVKD. The ends were cut back, 5 bases at V and 8 bases at J, with 15 bases in the middle. The CDR3 loop reads CATSVGSNWHEQFF. The CDR3 nucleotides are TGTGCCACCAGTGTCGGGAGCAATTGGCATGAGCAGTTCTTC.

This clonotype was observed at least ten times. V is TRBV5-1 and J is TRBJ2-7; 11 nucleotides match TRBD1. V lost 4 bases to trimming and J lost 3 bases; unmatched junction nucleotides: 6. The CDR3 contains 15 residues. The germline V gene has CDR1 SGHRS and CDR2 YFSETQ. The CDR3 sequence: CASSDPGTGGYEQYF. The CDR3 DNA reads as TGCGCCAGCAGCGACCCCGGGACAGGGGGCTACGAGCAGTACTTC.

Concerning this clonotype: With a much larger clone just one base away, this may be a read error. V is TRBV5-1 and J is TRBJ1-1; the D is unclear. Germline V CDR1 and CDR2: SGHRS, YFSETQ. The CDR3 sequence is 14 residues long. In DNA form, the CDR3 reads TGCGTCAGCAGCTTGCGTTCAATTGGGGCTGAAGCTTTCTTT. This translates into CVSSLRSIGAEAFF.

In its sample, this clonotype was seen many times. The chain uses TRBV7-2 and TRBJ1-2; D possibly corresponds to TRBD1 (5 bases). V lost 5 bases, J lost 4 bases, and 11 bases lay in between. This CDR3 is built from 13 residues. Germline V gene data show CDR1 as SGHTA and CDR2 as FQGNSA. The CDR3 nucleotides read TGTGCCAGCAGCCCCTCCGGGGGCTATGGCTACACCTTC. It codes for CASSPSGGYGYTF.

This clonotype was observed a handful of times. The J gene is TRBJ2-5, the V gene TRBV2; the D gene is possibly TRBD1 (5 bases). V was shortened by 7 bases and J by 0 bases, with 9 bases between the two germline ends. Looked up from germline, CDR1 is SNHLY and CDR2 is FYNNEI. This CDR3 has 13 amino acids. The CDR3 region has the DNA TGTGCCAGCACTCGACAGTACCAAGAGACCCAGTACTTC. Encoded protein: CASTRQYQETQYF.

This chain joins TRBV6-1 and TRBJ2-5; D may be TRBD1 (8 bases). V shed 7 bases and J shed 5 bases, with 20 bases lying between them. Germline values: CDR1 MNHNS, CDR2 SASEGT. The CDR3 sequence is 15 residues long. CDR3 loop: CASMEDGQGGETQYF. CDR3 nucleotides: TGTGCCAGCATGGAGGATGGACAGGGAGGGGAGACCCAGTACTTC.

The chain recombines TRBV12-3 or TRBV12-4 with TRBJ1-1; D is uncertain. The CDR3 extends over 12 amino acids. V dropped 6 bases and J dropped 4 bases, with 9 bases sitting between them. CDR3 nucleotides: TGTGCCAGCAGCTCCGGGTCCACTGAAGCTTTCTTT. It codes for CASSSGSTEAFF.